This is a list of T cell receptor beta chains from one sample in a study of CD8+ T cells in alopecia areata. Profiled with immunoSEQ multiplex PCR; TCRdb holds only in-frame clones, not every one. The table records about 180,000 clones, approximately 53% of them present only once. The sequencing here drew on CD8+ T cells sorted from blood, taken at week 24, from a patient treated with tofacitinib. Receptors were obtained from a human donor with alopecia areata. Both conserved end residues are part of each CDR3. A D gene is named only where the DNA matches it firmly. The size field is filled for only some rows; it gives once, few, many or a size class.

abundance: once
d_gene: TRBD1
j_gene: TRBJ2-3
v_gene: TRBV4-3
CDR3nt: TGCGCCAGCAGCCAGGACGGGACAGGGGTAACAGATACGCAGTATTTT
CDR3aa: CASSQDGTGVTDTQYF

abundance: few
d_gene: TRBD1
j_gene: TRBJ2-7
v_gene: TRBV13
CDR3nt: TGTGCCAGCAGCTCCCGGGACAGGGGGTACGAGCAGTACTTC
CDR3aa: CASSSRDRGYEQYF

abundance: .
d_gene: TRBD2
j_gene: TRBJ2-1
v_gene: TRBV5-6
CDR3nt: TGTGCCAGCAGCTGGGACTACGGAAATGAGCAGTTCTTC
CDR3aa: CASSWDYGNEQFF

abundance: .
d_gene: .
j_gene: TRBJ2-7
v_gene: TRBV4-3
CDR3nt: TGCGCCAGCAGCCAACTTGTTACATCCTACGAGCAGTACTTC
CDR3aa: CASSQLVTSYEQYF

abundance: .
d_gene: TRBD1
j_gene: TRBJ1-2
v_gene: TRBV29-1
CDR3nt: TGCAGCGTTGAGGACAGGGATTCTGTCTATGGCTACACCTTC
CDR3aa: CSVEDRDSVYGYTF

abundance: .
d_gene: .
j_gene: TRBJ2-2
v_gene: TRBV7-8
CDR3nt: TGTGCCAGCAGCTACTCCGGGACACTGAACACCGGGGAGCTGTTTTTT
CDR3aa: CASSYSGTLNTGELFF

abundance: .
d_gene: TRBD2
j_gene: TRBJ2-5
v_gene: TRBV13
CDR3nt: TGTGCCAGCAGCCTACCCGGCACGGGGGGGGGCTTAGAGACCCAGTACTTC
CDR3aa: CASSLPGTGGGLETQYF

abundance: .
d_gene: .
j_gene: TRBJ1-2
v_gene: TRBV6-1
CDR3nt: TGTGCCAGCAGACAACAGGGTCTGGTCTATGGCTACACCTTC
CDR3aa: CASRQQGLVYGYTF

abundance: .
d_gene: TRBD1
j_gene: TRBJ2-5
v_gene: TRBV7-9
CDR3nt: TGTGCCAGCAGCTTCATCCAGGGGGCAAGAGAGACCCAGTACTTC
CDR3aa: CASSFIQGARETQYF

abundance: once
d_gene: .
j_gene: TRBJ2-7
v_gene: TRBV2
CDR3nt: TGTGCCAGCAGTGATTCCGCGGGGATGTACGAGCAGTACTTC
CDR3aa: CASSDSAGMYEQYF

abundance: .
d_gene: .
j_gene: TRBJ2-5
v_gene: TRBV25-1
CDR3nt: TGTGCCGCCGGGGAGACCCAGTACTTC
CDR3aa: CAAGETQYF

abundance: .
d_gene: .
j_gene: TRBJ2-1
v_gene: TRBV2
CDR3nt: TGTGCCAGCAATGGGGGGAATGAGCAGTTCTTC
CDR3aa: CASNGGNEQFF

abundance: .
d_gene: TRBD2
j_gene: TRBJ2-3
v_gene: TRBV7-9
CDR3nt: TGTGCCAGCAGCTATGGACTAGCGGGAGATACAGATACGCAGTATTTT
CDR3aa: CASSYGLAGDTDTQYF

abundance: .
d_gene: .
j_gene: TRBJ1-5
v_gene: TRBV2
CDR3nt: TGTGCCAGCAGTAACAGGACTGACGGACGTCAGCCCCAGCATTTT
CDR3aa: CASSNRTDGRQPQHF

abundance: .
d_gene: .
j_gene: TRBJ2-7
v_gene: TRBV28
CDR3nt: TGTGCCAGCAGTTTAACGGGCAGCGGCGCCGAGCAGTACTTC
CDR3aa: CASSLTGSGAEQYF

abundance: .
d_gene: TRBD1
j_gene: TRBJ1-6
v_gene: TRBV5-6
CDR3nt: TGTGCCAGCAGTACAGTGACAGGGCTGGATTCACCCCTCCACTTT
CDR3aa: CASSTVTGLDSPLHF

abundance: few
d_gene: .
j_gene: TRBJ2-5
v_gene: TRBV10-2
CDR3nt: TGCGCCAGCCGGGGGCAAGAGACCCAGTACTTC
CDR3aa: CASRGQETQYF

abundance: once
d_gene: .
j_gene: TRBJ1-2
v_gene: TRBV29-1
CDR3nt: TGCAGCGTTGTTGGGGTGGATTTTGGCTATGGCTACACCTTC
CDR3aa: CSVVGVDFGYGYTF

abundance: .
d_gene: TRBD1
j_gene: TRBJ1-5
v_gene: TRBV5-6
CDR3nt: TGTGCCAGCAGCTTGGGAACAGGGGAGTATCAGCCCCAGCATTTT
CDR3aa: CASSLGTGEYQPQHF

abundance: .
d_gene: .
j_gene: TRBJ2-7
v_gene: TRBV27
CDR3nt: TGTGCCAGCAGTCCTGCCCCTTACGAGCAGTACTTC
CDR3aa: CASSPAPYEQYF

abundance: .
d_gene: .
j_gene: TRBJ2-2
v_gene: TRBV4-3
CDR3nt: TGCGCCAGCAGCCAAGATAGGCAGGCGAACACCGGGGAGCTGTTTTTT
CDR3aa: CASSQDRQANTGELFF

abundance: .
d_gene: .
j_gene: TRBJ1-2
v_gene: TRBV7-2
CDR3nt: TGTGCCAGCAGCTCACTCCGCCTCTATGGCTACACCTTC
CDR3aa: CASSSLRLYGYTF

abundance: .
d_gene: TRBD1
j_gene: TRBJ2-4
v_gene: TRBV5-6
CDR3nt: TGTGCCAGCAGCTTGGGCCGGGACAGGGTGGCGTACTTC
CDR3aa: CASSLGRDRVAYF

abundance: .
d_gene: .
j_gene: TRBJ1-1
v_gene: TRBV6-5
CDR3nt: TGTGCCAGCAGTTACTCAGAATTGGGAAAAAACACTGAAGCTTTCTTT
CDR3aa: CASSYSELGKNTEAFF

abundance: .
d_gene: TRBD1
j_gene: TRBJ2-2
v_gene: TRBV29-1
CDR3nt: TGCAGCGTTGGACGACCCCGGACAGGGGGGTTCACCGGGGAGCTGTTTTTT
CDR3aa: CSVGRPRTGGFTGELFF

abundance: .
d_gene: .
j_gene: TRBJ1-5
v_gene: TRBV25-1
CDR3nt: TGTGCCAGCAGTGACTTTCTTAGCAATCAGCCCCAGCATTTT
CDR3aa: CASSDFLSNQPQHF

abundance: .
d_gene: TRBD1
j_gene: TRBJ1-1
v_gene: TRBV5-1
CDR3nt: TGCGCCAGCAGCGGGGACAGCCAGAACACTGAAGCTTTCTTT
CDR3aa: CASSGDSQNTEAFF

abundance: .
d_gene: .
j_gene: TRBJ2-1
v_gene: TRBV5-1
CDR3nt: TGCGCCAGCAGCTTGGCTGACAGCGAGCAGTTCTTC
CDR3aa: CASSLADSEQFF

abundance: .
d_gene: .
j_gene: TRBJ2-1
v_gene: TRBV29-1
CDR3nt: TGCAGCGTTGAAGATCGATGGAACAGCTCCCTTGGCAATGAGCAGTTCTTC
CDR3aa: CSVEDRWNSSLGNEQFF

abundance: few
d_gene: .
j_gene: TRBJ2-2
v_gene: TRBV7-2
CDR3nt: TGTGCCAGCAGCTCGAACAGGGTCCGCAACGGGGAGCTGTTTTTT
CDR3aa: CASSSNRVRNGELFF

abundance: .
d_gene: .
j_gene: TRBJ2-3
v_gene: TRBV19
CDR3nt: TGTGCCAGTAGGGGATACACAGATACGCAGTATTTT
CDR3aa: CASRGYTDTQYF

abundance: .
d_gene: .
j_gene: TRBJ1-5
v_gene: TRBV2
CDR3nt: TGTGCCAGCAGTGAAGCGGGGGCACAGCCCCAGCATTTT
CDR3aa: CASSEAGAQPQHF

abundance: few
d_gene: .
j_gene: TRBJ2-1
v_gene: TRBV30
CDR3nt: TGTGCCTGGAGGGATACTCCTCGGGGTGAGCAGTTCTTC
CDR3aa: CAWRDTPRGEQFF

abundance: .
d_gene: TRBD1
j_gene: TRBJ2-5
v_gene: TRBV5-1
CDR3nt: TGCGCCAGCAGCTACATGGGACAGGGATTGGAGACCCAGTACTTC
CDR3aa: CASSYMGQGLETQYF

abundance: .
d_gene: .
j_gene: TRBJ1-2
v_gene: TRBV15
CDR3nt: TGTGCCACCAGCAGTCCCAGGGGCGATGGCTACACCTTC
CDR3aa: CATSSPRGDGYTF

abundance: .
d_gene: .
j_gene: TRBJ2-7
v_gene: TRBV30
CDR3nt: TGTGCCTGGAGTGGGAGCGCCTACGAGCAGTACTTC
CDR3aa: CAWSGSAYEQYF

abundance: few
d_gene: .
j_gene: TRBJ1-5
v_gene: TRBV19
CDR3nt: TGTGCCAGTACCCAACATAGTCATCAGCCCCAGCATTTT
CDR3aa: CASTQHSHQPQHF

abundance: .
d_gene: .
j_gene: TRBJ1-4
v_gene: TRBV11-2
CDR3nt: TGTGCCAGCAGCTATTCTCCCCCCGAAAAACTGTTTTTT
CDR3aa: CASSYSPPEKLFF

abundance: once
d_gene: .
j_gene: TRBJ2-7
v_gene: TRBV25-1
CDR3nt: TGTGCCAGCAGTGAAGGAGGGAACGAGCAGTACTTC
CDR3aa: CASSEGGNEQYF

abundance: .
d_gene: .
j_gene: TRBJ2-1
v_gene: TRBV29-1
CDR3nt: TGCAGCGTTGAAGGGCTAGTATACAATGAGCAGTTCTTC
CDR3aa: CSVEGLVYNEQFF

abundance: .
d_gene: TRBD1
j_gene: TRBJ2-2
v_gene: TRBV30
CDR3nt: TGTGCCTGGTCGACAGGGGTTCCCGGGGAGCTGTTTTTT
CDR3aa: CAWSTGVPGELFF

abundance: .
d_gene: TRBD2
j_gene: TRBJ2-1
v_gene: TRBV9
CDR3nt: TGTGCCAGCAGCCCTAGATCGATAGCGGGGGGCAATGAGCAGTTCTTC
CDR3aa: CASSPRSIAGGNEQFF

abundance: .
d_gene: .
j_gene: TRBJ2-1
v_gene: TRBV27
CDR3nt: TGTGCCAGCAGTTTCAAGGTAACCAATGAGCAGTTCTTC
CDR3aa: CASSFKVTNEQFF

abundance: .
d_gene: .
j_gene: TRBJ2-3
v_gene: TRBV13
CDR3nt: TGTGCCAGCAGCTTATTTCAGGCTGGGGATACGCAGTATTTT
CDR3aa: CASSLFQAGDTQYF

abundance: .
d_gene: .
j_gene: TRBJ1-1
v_gene: TRBV27
CDR3nt: TGTGCCAGCATTGACCTCGGACTTTTGAACACTGAAGCTTTCTTT
CDR3aa: CASIDLGLLNTEAFF

abundance: .
d_gene: TRBD1
j_gene: TRBJ2-7
v_gene: TRBV13
CDR3nt: TGTGCCAGCCGTGGACAGGGGGCCTACGAGCAGTACTTC
CDR3aa: CASRGQGAYEQYF

abundance: few
d_gene: .
j_gene: TRBJ2-4
v_gene: TRBV7-9
CDR3nt: TGTGCCAGCAGCTTAGGTGGAGGGAACATTCAGTACTTC
CDR3aa: CASSLGGGNIQYF

abundance: .
d_gene: .
j_gene: TRBJ1-2
v_gene: TRBV2
CDR3nt: TGTGCCAGCAGTGAAGGGCGGGCCTATGGCTACACCTTC
CDR3aa: CASSEGRAYGYTF

abundance: .
d_gene: .
j_gene: TRBJ2-7
v_gene: TRBV7-3
CDR3nt: TGTGCCAGCAGCTTAACGAGGCGGGGTCGATCCTACGGGCAGTACTTC
CDR3aa: CASSLTRRGRSYGQYF

abundance: .
d_gene: TRBD1
j_gene: TRBJ1-2
v_gene: TRBV9
CDR3nt: TGTGCCAGCAGCCCTCGACAGGGGGTCGGCTATGGCTACACCTTC
CDR3aa: CASSPRQGVGYGYTF

abundance: .
d_gene: .
j_gene: TRBJ2-3
v_gene: TRBV29-1
CDR3nt: TGCAGCGTTGTTGGGCGGGATACGCAGTATTTT
CDR3aa: CSVVGRDTQYF

abundance: few
d_gene: .
j_gene: TRBJ1-2
v_gene: TRBV10-2
CDR3nt: TGCGCCAGCAGCGACAGATTAAACTATGGCTACACCTTC
CDR3aa: CASSDRLNYGYTF

abundance: .
d_gene: TRBD1
j_gene: TRBJ2-4
v_gene: TRBV19
CDR3nt: TGTGCCAGTAGTATAGCAGGACAGGAAATTCAGTACTTC
CDR3aa: CASSIAGQEIQYF

abundance: .
d_gene: .
j_gene: TRBJ2-3
v_gene: TRBV30
CDR3nt: TGTGCCTGGAGTCAGGGCGGGGGCACAGATACGCAGTATTTT
CDR3aa: CAWSQGGGTDTQYF

abundance: .
d_gene: .
j_gene: TRBJ2-7
v_gene: TRBV28
CDR3nt: TGTGCCAGCAGTTTATCGGTCAGGACCTACGAGCAGTACTTC
CDR3aa: CASSLSVRTYEQYF